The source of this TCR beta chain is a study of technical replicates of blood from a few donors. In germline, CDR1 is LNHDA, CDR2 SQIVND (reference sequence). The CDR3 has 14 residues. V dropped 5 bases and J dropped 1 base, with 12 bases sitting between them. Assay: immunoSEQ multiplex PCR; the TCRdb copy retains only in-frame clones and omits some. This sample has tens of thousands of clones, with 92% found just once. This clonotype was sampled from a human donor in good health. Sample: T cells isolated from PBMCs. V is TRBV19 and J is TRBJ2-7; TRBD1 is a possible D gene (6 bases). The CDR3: CASSVGTNSYEQYF. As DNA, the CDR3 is TGTGCCAGTAGTGTGGGGACAAATTCCTACGAGCAGTACTTC.